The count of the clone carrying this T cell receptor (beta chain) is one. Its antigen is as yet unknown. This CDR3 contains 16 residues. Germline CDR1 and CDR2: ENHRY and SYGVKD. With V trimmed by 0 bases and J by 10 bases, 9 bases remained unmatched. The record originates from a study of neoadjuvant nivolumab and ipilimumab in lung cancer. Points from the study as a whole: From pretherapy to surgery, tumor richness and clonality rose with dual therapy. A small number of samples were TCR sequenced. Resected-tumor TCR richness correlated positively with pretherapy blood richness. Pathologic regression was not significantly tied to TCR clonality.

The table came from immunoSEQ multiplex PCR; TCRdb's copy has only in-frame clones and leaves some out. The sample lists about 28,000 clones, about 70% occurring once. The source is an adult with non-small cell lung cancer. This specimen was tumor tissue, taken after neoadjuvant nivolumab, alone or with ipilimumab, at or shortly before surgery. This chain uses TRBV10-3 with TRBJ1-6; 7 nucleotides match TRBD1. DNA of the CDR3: TGTGCCATCAGTGAGTCGCACGCAGGGGACAGCTCACCCCTCCACTTT. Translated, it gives CAISESHAGDSSPLHF.